The clone carrying this TCR beta chain showed up many times. The data originate from a study of T cells in Graves' hyperthyroidism and ophthalmopathy. The V gene lost 4 bases and the J gene lost 5 bases, with 17 bases spanning the gap. The germline CDR1 and CDR2 sequences are DFQATT and SNEGSKA (reference sequence). The CDR3 contains 14 residues. RNA transcripts provided the source from which TCR beta CDR3 regions were amplified. The HTBI primer set drove a first-round RT-PCR of the TCR CDR3. In TCRdb, the multiplex PCR reads were re-called with MiXCR into one record per CDR3 protein. Of more than 350,000 distinct CDR3 sequences in the sample, about 14% were seen once.

This TCR was sampled from a woman in her 30s with Graves' ophthalmopathy. The sample comprised blood. The chain couples TRBV20-1 to TRBJ1-1, with D perhaps TRBD1 (6 bases). CDR3 sequence: CSANLQGQWTEAFF. The CDR3, as DNA: TGCAGTGCTAACTTACAGGGACAATGGACTGAAGCTTTCTTT.